Listed below are T cell receptor beta chains from one sample, sequenced in a study of cytomegalovirus exposure and HLA in healthy donors. The table came from immunoSEQ multiplex PCR; TCRdb's copy has only in-frame clones and leaves some out. The sample records under 150,000 clones, 60% to 85% being singletons. Sequenced material: PBMCs. Receptor source: a male donor in good health and CMV-seropositive. Both conserved end residues are part of each CDR3. The order of the fields is clone size, D gene, V gene, J gene, CDR3 protein, CDR3 DNA. D genes are given only for firm matches. The size entry is marked missing in some rows and otherwise reads once, few, many or a size class.

>-|TRBD2|TRBV7-4|TRBJ2-4
CASGRLAGLAKNIQYF
TGTGCCAGCGGCAGACTAGCGGGCCTAGCCAAAAACATTCAGTACTTC
>-|-|TRBV6-6|TRBJ1-1
CASSYSTGNTEAFF
TGTGCCAGCAGTTACTCGACAGGGAACACTGAAGCTTTCTTT
>-|-|TRBV25-1|TRBJ2-2
CASSEPGTGELFF
TGTGCCAGCAGTGAACCGGGGACCGGGGAGCTGTTTTTT
>-|-|TRBV19|TRBJ1-2
CASSPDSSNYGYTF
TGTGCCAGTAGCCCGGACAGTTCTAACTATGGCTACACCTTC
>-|TRBD1|TRBV5-4|TRBJ2-1
CASRAEQGALNNEQFF
TGTGCCAGCAGAGCAGAACAGGGGGCGCTGAACAATGAGCAGTTCTTC
>few|TRBD1|TRBV19|TRBJ2-1
CASSITGTGRNEQFF
TGTGCCAGTAGTATTACCGGGACAGGGCGAAATGAGCAGTTCTTC
>-|-|TRBV21-1|TRBJ2-1
CASSNVDWTSGPLRYNEQFF
TGTGCCAGCAGCAACGTGGATTGGACTAGCGGGCCCTTACGGTACAATGAGCAGTTCTTC
>once|-|TRBV5-1|TRBJ1-1
CASSLEYTGAEAFF
TGCGCCAGCAGCTTGGAATATACGGGTGCTGAAGCTTTCTTT
>-|TRBD2|TRBV5-1|TRBJ2-3
CASSQGLAGGLADTQYF
TGCGCCAGCAGCCAAGGACTAGCGGGAGGGTTGGCAGATACGCAGTATTTT
>-|-|TRBV5-5|TRBJ2-3
CASSLGSWDNRNTQYF
TGTGCCAGCAGCTTGGGTTCATGGGACAATAGAAATACGCAGTATTTT
>-|TRBD2|TRBV28|TRBJ2-7
CASSLTSDPYEQYF
TGTGCCAGCAGTCTGACTAGCGACCCCTACGAGCAGTACTTC
>-|-|TRBV11-3|TRBJ2-2
CASSSWGGHRGLNTGELFF
TGTGCCAGCAGCTCCTGGGGGGGGCACAGAGGCCTAAACACCGGGGAGCTGTTTTTT
>-|-|TRBV4-1|TRBJ1-2
CASRTLLARHGDYGYTF
TGCGCCAGCAGAACCCTACTAGCCCGACACGGGGACTATGGCTACACCTTC
>-|-|TRBV11-1|TRBJ1-2
CASSRWGQDGYTF
TGTGCCAGCAGCCGCTGGGGGCAGGATGGCTACACCTTC
>-|-|TRBV9|TRBJ2-5
CASSRGGPSLETQYF
TGTGCCAGCAGCAGGGGAGGACCGTCTCTGGAGACCCAGTACTTC
>-|-|TRBV18|TRBJ1-3
CASSPSSQGTGSGNTIYF
TGTGCCAGCTCACCAAGCAGCCAGGGGACGGGCTCTGGAAACACCATATATTTT
>-|-|TRBV29-1|TRBJ1-2
CSVDFVLRGGSRPYYGYTF
TGCAGCGTTGATTTCGTGTTGAGGGGGGGTTCACGTCCCTACTATGGCTACACCTTC
>-|TRBD1|TRBV19|TRBJ2-3
CASSSLGQGFSDTQYF
TGTGCCAGTAGTAGCTTGGGACAGGGATTTTCAGATACGCAGTATTTT
>-|TRBD2|TRBV28|TRBJ2-7
CASSLGLAELSYEQYF
TGTGCCAGCAGTTTGGGGCTAGCGGAACTCTCCTACGAGCAGTACTTC
>-|-|TRBV6-1|TRBJ2-2
CASSLGELFF
TGTGCCAGCAGTCTCGGGGAGCTGTTTTTT
>-|-|TRBV11-1|TRBJ2-7
CASSFEAPSYEQYF
TGTGCCAGCAGCTTTGAGGCGCCCTCCTACGAGCAGTACTTC
>-|-|TRBV2|TRBJ1-5
CASSEALGPQPQHF
TGTGCCAGCAGTGAAGCGCTGGGGCCTCAGCCCCAGCATTTT
>-|TRBD2|TRBV19|TRBJ2-7
CASSPRSSGSSYEQYF
TGTGCCAGTAGTCCCCGTTCTAGCGGGAGTTCCTACGAGCAGTACTTC
>-|-|TRBV6-5|TRBJ2-1
CASRATGIRNEQFF
TGTGCCAGCAGAGCGACAGGAATCAGGAATGAGCAGTTCTTC
>-|-|TRBV5-4|TRBJ1-3
CASSFRTASGNTIYF
TGTGCCAGCAGCTTCCGGACAGCCTCTGGAAACACCATATATTTT
>-|-|TRBV9|TRBJ2-7
CASSAPTETGDYEQYF
TGTGCCAGCAGCGCCCCGACGGAGACAGGAGACTACGAGCAGTACTTC
>-|TRBD2|TRBV5-6|TRBJ2-7
CASSLATSGAYEQYF
TGTGCCAGCAGCTTGGCCACTAGCGGGGCCTACGAGCAGTACTTC
>-|TRBD2|TRBV27|TRBJ2-7
CASSRRLAQSTYEQYF
TGTGCCAGCAGTCGCAGACTAGCCCAAAGCACCTACGAGCAGTACTTC
>-|TRBD2|TRBV7-3|TRBJ2-1
CASSLNGVGWGGNEQFF
TGTGCCAGCAGCTTAAATGGGGTCGGGTGGGGGGGCAATGAGCAGTTCTTC
>-|TRBD2|TRBV9|TRBJ2-3
CASSPGTSGVGDTQYF
TGTGCCAGCAGCCCCGGGACTAGCGGGGTAGGAGATACGCAGTATTTT
>-|-|TRBV4-1|TRBJ1-2
CASSQERVDTNYGYTF
TGCGCCAGCAGCCAAGAGCGGGTGGATACTAACTATGGCTACACCTTC
>-|TRBD2|TRBV19|TRBJ2-1
CARRTSISYNEQFF
TGTGCCCGTAGGACTAGCATCTCCTACAATGAGCAGTTCTTC
>-|TRBD1|TRBV11-1|TRBJ2-7
CASSSQGSEQYF
TGTGCCAGCAGCTCACAGGGGTCCGAGCAGTACTTC
>-|TRBD1|TRBV25-1|TRBJ2-6
CASRGRTGGSGANVLTF
TGTGCCAGCAGAGGGAGGACAGGGGGATCTGGGGCCAACGTCCTGACTTTC
>-|-|TRBV23-1|TRBJ1-5
CANSQGQWRWDQPQHF
TGCGCCAACAGTCAAGGGCAATGGCGTTGGGATCAGCCCCAGCATTTT
>-|TRBD2|TRBV5-1|TRBJ2-5
CASSPTVAGQETQYF
TGCGCCAGCAGCCCCACGGTAGCGGGACAAGAGACCCAGTACTTC
>-|-|TRBV20-1|TRBJ1-2
CSAPHGYTF
TGCAGTGCTCCTCATGGCTACACCTTC
>-|-|TRBV9|TRBJ2-2
CASSSRGGTSNGELFF
TGTGCCAGCAGCTCACGGGGCGGGACCTCCAACGGGGAGCTGTTTTTT
>-|TRBD2|TRBV11-2|TRBJ2-7
CASSSLAGVVGEQYF
TGTGCCAGCAGCTCCCTAGCGGGAGTAGTCGGCGAGCAGTACTTC
>-|TRBD2|TRBV5-6|TRBJ2-7
CASSPGLAGGLSYEQYF
TGTGCCAGCAGCCCGGGACTAGCGGGAGGCCTCTCCTACGAGCAGTACTTC
>few|TRBD2|TRBV7-2|TRBJ2-3
CASSLGAGGFTDTQYF
TGTGCCAGCAGCTTAGGGGCGGGAGGGTTCACAGATACGCAGTATTTT
>once|-|TRBV7-2|TRBJ1-1
CASSLAPSEAFF
TGTGCCAGCAGCTTAGCCCCCTCCGAAGCTTTCTTT
>few|TRBD2|TRBV5-8|TRBJ2-5
CASSFSTSGQETQYF
TGTGCCAGCAGCTTCTCGACTAGCGGGCAAGAGACCCAGTACTTC